This record looks at one T cell receptor beta chain sequence and its context. Profiling relied on immunoSEQ multiplex PCR, and the TCRdb table lists in-frame clones only, not all of them. The sample records approximately 74,000 clones, around 88% being singletons. This specimen comes from a study of blood T cell repertoires in COVID-19. This sequence originates from a woman older than 75 with active or convalescent COVID-19. Material: peripheral blood.

The CDR3 sequence: CASSLGVGLKNEQFF. The DNA for the CDR3 is TGCGCCAGCAGCTTAGGGGTGGGGCTTAAGAATGAGCAGTTCTTC. V is TRBV5-1 and J is TRBJ2-1; D may be TRBD1 (5 bases). This CDR3 has 15 residues. Germline loops: CDR1 SGHRS, CDR2 YFSETQ. V lost 2 bases and J 7 bases, leaving 16 bases between the germline ends.